This T cell receptor beta chain was captured by sequencing in a study of Ad26.COV2.S vaccination and SARS-CoV-2 variants (dated by TCRdb to about 2021). Regarding the complete study: Donors in the vaccine arm were drawn from COV1001, a phase I-IIa trial of Ad26.COV2.S in healthy adults that was multicentre, randomized, double-blind and placebo-controlled. The TCR-sequenced set comprised approximately 32 samples: approximately 19 Ad26.COV2.S vaccine recipients, 5 placebo recipients and 8 SARS-CoV-2 convalescent individuals. Blinding of investigators to trial group allocation was maintained during experiments and outcome assessment. Trial participants were randomized into five groups of five, in which low-dose or high-dose Ad26.COV2.S was given once or twice, or placebo was given on both occasions. TCRbeta repertoire sequencing was used to assess the specificity and breadth of SARS-CoV-2-reactive T cell receptors after Ad26.COV2.S vaccination. Ad26.COV2.S was administered intramuscularly at a dose of 5x10^10 or 1x10^11 viral particles, either as one shot or as two shots given 56 days apart. What the authors observed across the whole study: The authors noted that the TCR breadth and depth analyses may have underestimated total T cell responses. The study was not powered to compare responses between vaccine doses or regimens. Non-spike TCR breadth was comparable between vaccine and placebo recipients, consistent with the vaccine containing only spike. After vaccination, substantial breadth of spike-specific CD8+ and CD4+ T cell responses was reported. Higher spike-specific TCR breadth was observed in Ad26.COV2.S recipients than in placebo recipients (P = 0.0014).

TCRbeta CDR3 regions were sequenced with the immunoSEQ Assay. After extraction, genomic DNA underwent amplification by bias-controlled multiplex PCR, followed by high-throughput sequencing. In the paper's pipeline: To quantify the absolute abundance of every unique TCRbeta CDR3 region, sequences were collapsed and filtered. T cell fraction was estimated by normalizing TCRbeta template counts to usable DNA, which was measured by amplifying reference genes present in all nucleated cells. Repertoire TCRs were annotated as SARS-CoV-2-specific by exact matching of V gene, CDR3 amino acid sequence and J gene to a known reactive TCR set. The reference SARS-CoV-2 TCR set was obtained from MIRA and was filtered for enrichment in COVID-19-positive ImmuneCODE repertoires, whereby public or cross-reactive TCRs were removed. Using the MIRA antigens, annotated TCRs were further analysed by specific ORF or by position within an ORF. Breadth was defined as annotated unique rearrangements over total unique productive rearrangements; depth was the summed frequency of those rearrangements. Group comparisons of TCR breadth used two-sided Wilcoxon rank-sum tests. This is the immuneACCESS table as TCRdb keeps it, with only in-frame sequences that have V and J called. A part of the clones is gone; compared with another copy, unresolved V genes explain less than half, and the rest is unexplained. Clone size and V and J calls were adopted from that table, with D and trimming inferred from the DNA. The sample table records about 350,000 clones; approximately 86% of these occur just once. The top ten clones comprise about 10% of the sample.

Per the publication, the treatment or condition label means: roughly 18 received Ad26.COV2.S at low or high dose, single or two shots; 5 received placebo; per-sample allocation not given. Repertoires of vaccine and placebo recipients were sequenced from samples taken on day 63 after the first injection. In Cohort 1b, about 27 adults aged 18-55 years were enrolled at a single site in Boston, USA, between 29 July and 7 August 2020. Ad26.COV2.S was a replication-incompetent adenovirus type 26 vector expressing a prefusion-stabilized SARS-CoV-2 spike protein from the original Wuhan strain. This clone is a singleton in its sample. Its antigen is unknown. No quality values exist for individual bases; no much larger clone is one base distant. The starting material was peripheral blood, obtained in a trial of Ad26.COV2.S vaccine versus placebo. The receptor was isolated from a person between 18 and 65 years old who received the Ad26.COV2.S COVID-19 vaccine or a placebo.

CDR3 reads: CASSLDRVYEQYF. At the DNA level, the sequence is TGTGCCAGCAGTTTAGACAGGGTTTACGAGCAGTACTTC. In this chain, TRBV28 is recombined with TRBJ2-7; the junction holds 7 bases that match TRBD1. CDR1 is given as MDHEN and CDR2 as SYDVKM, both from the germline V gene. V trim: 2 bases; J trim: 4 bases; unmatched bases: 2. From its cysteine to its phenylalanine, the CDR3 spans 13 amino acids. This entry keeps only the CDR3 DNA: 39 bases, framed from base 1. The full variable domain, completed from the reference TRBV28 and TRBJ2-7 proteins outside the CDR3, reads DVKVTQSSRYLVKRTGEKVFLECVQDMDHENMFWYRQDPGLGLRLIYFSYDVKMKEKGDIPEGYSVSREKKERFSLILESASTNQTSMYLCASSLDRVYEQYFGPGTRLTVT.